Each of the 31 T cell receptor beta chains below was sequenced from the same sample in a study of blood T cell repertoires in COVID-19. TCRdb keeps only in-frame clones here, not all; method: immunoSEQ multiplex PCR. The data hold about 100,000 clones, with about four fifths observed a single time. The sample was peripheral blood. These receptors originate from a woman in her 70s with acute or convalescent COVID-19.

This chain links TRBV6-2 or TRBV6-3 with TRBJ1-1, with D possibly being TRBD1 (6 bases). Looked up from germline, CDR1 is MNHEY and CDR2 is SVGEGT. The V end lost 5 bases, the J end lost 8 bases, and 12 bases lay between the germline ends. The CDR3 sequence is 12 residues long. Here the CDR3 DNA reads TGTGCCAGCAGTAGAACTAGGGGGGAAGCTTTCTTT. It specifies CASSRTRGEAFF.

The DNA of the CDR3 is TGTGCCAGCAGCAACCGGGACAGGGCCGGGGAGCTGTTTTTT. It yields the protein CASSNRDRAGELFF. V is TRBV7-6 and J is TRBJ2-2; 9 positions match TRBD1. Trimming at V came to 5 bases and at J to 6 bases, leaving 4 bases not matched to a gene. Germline assignment: CDR1 SGHVS and CDR2 FNYEAQ. The CDR3 is made up of 14 amino acids.

The V and J genes are TRBV18 and TRBJ1-1; weak D call: TRBD1 (5 bases). Looked up from germline, CDR1 is KGHSH and CDR2 is LQKENI. V dropped 6 bases and J dropped 1 base, with 18 bases sitting between them. CDR3 length equals 16 residues. DNA for the CDR3: TGTGCCAGCTCCCTTCCCGGGGGACGGAAGAACACTGAAGCTTTCTTT. Amino acids: CASSLPGGRKNTEAFF.

The chain joins TRBV28 to TRBJ1-3, with 9 bases matching TRBD1. J lost 5 bases, V lost 6 bases, and 2 bases had no gene match. Germline V lookup: CDR1 MDHEN, CDR2 SYDVKM. CDR3 size: 13 residues. The CDR3 sequence: CASSGTGRNTIYF. The CDR3 nucleotides read TGTGCCAGCAGCGGGACAGGGAGAAACACCATATATTTT. Together with reference TRBV28 and TRBJ1-3, the CDR3 gives the full variable domain: DVKVTQSSRYLVKRTGEKVFLECVQDMDHENMFWYRQDPGLGLRLIYFSYDVKMKEKGDIPEGYSVSREKKERFSLILESASTNQTSMYLCASSGTGRNTIYFGEGSWLTVV.

Only one count was recorded for this clone. This chain links TRBV6-1 with TRBJ2-3; TRBD1 matches at 10 bases. V dropped 4 bases and J dropped 2; count of bases not matched to a gene: 6. The CDR3 runs to 16 residues. Germline CDR1 and CDR2: MNHNS and SASEGT. The CDR3: CASSGKGQGNTDTQYF. The CDR3 region has the DNA TGTGCCAGCAGTGGGAAGGGACAGGGGAACACAGATACGCAGTATTTT.

The rearrangement uses TRBV3-1 (or the pseudogene TRBV3-2) and TRBJ2-5, with TRBD1 matching 9 bases. Germline V CDR1 and CDR2: LGHDT, YNNKEL (reference sequence). The V and J ends lost 0 bases and 4 bases, in that order; junction bases with no gene match: 12. The CDR3 has 18 amino acids. CDR3 bases: TGTGCCAGCAGCCAAGAAGGGGGAACAGGGGGCATTAGAGAGACCCAGTACTTC. It encodes CASSQEGGTGGIRETQYF.

The V and J genes are TRBV7-9 and TRBJ1-1, with D perhaps TRBD1 (5 bases). Trimming stripped 6 bases from V and 7 bases from J, with 21 bases between. Germline V CDR1 and CDR2: SEHNR, FQNEAQ (reference sequence). This CDR3 comprises 15 residues. The CDR3: CASSSKGGVRGEAFF. Here the CDR3 DNA reads TGTGCCAGCAGTTCAAAGGGCGGGGTTAGGGGTGAAGCTTTCTTT.

The chain joins TRBV9 to TRBJ1-1, with TRBD1 matching 8 bases. CDR1 is SGDLS, CDR2 YYNGEE, per germline. CDR3 length: 15 residues. With V trimmed by 4 bases and J by 1 base, 6 bases remained unmatched. The CDR3 loop is CASSTAGTGNTEAFF. The CDR3 DNA reads TGTGCCAGCAGCACTGCCGGGACAGGGAACACTGAAGCTTTCTTT.

This clone was recorded a few times. This chain connects TRBV5-8 to TRBJ2-6, with D hard to call. Germline loops: CDR1 SGHTS, CDR2 YDEGEE. V dropped 3 bases and J dropped 3 bases, with 10 bases sitting between them. This CDR3 has 15 residues. CDR3: CASSYSLSGANVLTF. For the CDR3, the DNA is TGTGCCAGCAGCTACAGTTTAAGTGGGGCCAACGTCCTGACTTTC.

This clone was picked up one time. J is TRBJ1-5 and V is TRBV4-2; TRBD1 aligns across 8 bases. Germline V gives CDR1 LGHNA, CDR2 YNFKEQ. This CDR3 region has 15 residues. Unmatched junction bases numbered 8, after V lost 5 bases and J lost 5 bases. CDR3 sequence reads: CASSLGTGGYQPQHF. The CDR3 DNA follows: TGTGCCAGCAGCTTAGGGACAGGAGGATATCAGCCCCAGCATTTT.

J is TRBJ1-2 and V is TRBV7-9; D remains unclear. Germline lookup yields CDR1 SEHNR and CDR2 FQNEAQ (reference sequence). Trimming cost V 5 bases and J 6 bases, with 13 bases left between them. The CDR3 sequence is 13 residues long. CDR3 DNA: TGTGCCAGCAGCCCCCGAGGGATGGATGGCTACACCTTC. Translation gives CASSPRGMDGYTF.

The chain uses TRBV18 and TRBJ1-1; D unclear. Germline CDR1 is KGHSH and CDR2 is LQKENI. The CDR3 spans 15 residues. V lost 1 base to trimming and J lost 1 base, with 10 bases between them. The CDR3 reads CASSPRRGENTEAFF. The CDR3 nucleotides read TGTGCCAGCTCACCACGGCGCGGAGAGAACACTGAAGCTTTCTTT.

The rearrangement joins TRBV18 to TRBJ2-1; 10 nucleotides match TRBD2. From germline, CDR1 is KGHSH and CDR2 LQKENI. The CDR3 is 15 residues long. The junction had 8 bases not matched to a gene; V was cut back by 5 bases and J by 7 bases. The CDR3 sequence: CASSSSGTSVNEQFF. The CDR3 DNA reads TGTGCCAGCTCATCCTCCGGGACTAGCGTGAATGAGCAGTTCTTC.

This chain joins TRBV2 and TRBJ1-6; possibly TRBD1 for D (5 bases). V was clipped by 6 bases and J by 5 bases, with 11 bases between them. There are 14 residues in the CDR3. The germline V gene encodes CDR1 SNHLY and CDR2 FYNNEI. The CDR3 DNA reads TGTGCCAGCAGCTCCAGGGTAGATAATTCACCCCTCCACTTT. This sequence encodes CASSSRVDNSPLHF.

The chain carries TRBV6-5 and TRBJ2-1; TRBD1 is a possible D gene (6 bases). The germline V and J ends were trimmed by 6 bases and 7 bases, with 10 bases remaining between them. The CDR3 totals 12 residues. Germline CDR1 and CDR2: MNHEY and SVGAGI. The CDR3 here is CASRDRSNEQFF. The CDR3 DNA follows: TGTGCCAGCAGAGACAGGTCGAATGAGCAGTTCTTC.

This clone was recorded a few times. The chain recombines TRBV19 with TRBJ1-1; D possibly corresponds to TRBD1 (6 bases). Trimming stripped 5 bases from V and 3 bases from J, with 10 bases between. Germline V gene lookup returns CDR1 LNHDA and CDR2 SQIVND (reference sequence). This CDR3 has 13 residues. CDR3 sequence: CASSDRWDTEAFF. CDR3 nucleotide sequence: TGTGCCAGTAGTGACAGGTGGGACACTGAAGCTTTCTTT.

J is TRBJ1-2 and V is TRBV19, with 10 bases lining up with TRBD1. Germline V gene sequence: CDR1 LNHDA, CDR2 SQIVND (reference sequence). This CDR3 has 15 residues. The ends lost 5 bases at V and 5 bases at J; junction bases unmatched: 8. The CDR3 region is CASSRGTGVEYGYTF. The CDR3 DNA reads as TGTGCCAGTAGTCGTGGGACAGGGGTTGAGTATGGCTACACCTTC.

The J gene is TRBJ2-5, the V gene TRBV7-9; D gene unclear. CDR3 length: 12 amino acids. V gave up 4 bases and J gave up 4 bases, with 7 bases separating them. In germline, CDR1 is SEHNR, CDR2 FQNEAQ (reference sequence). CDR3 amino acids: CASSSTVETQYF. The CDR3 nucleotides are TGTGCCAGCAGCTCTACGGTAGAGACCCAGTACTTC.

V and J are TRBV27 and TRBJ2-1; a possible D gene is TRBD2 (6 bases). Germline assignment: CDR1 MNHEY and CDR2 SMNVEV (reference sequence). This CDR3 region has 16 residues. The germline V and J ends were trimmed by 3 bases and 0 bases, with 12 bases remaining between them. CDR3 sequence: CASSLEGPSSYNEQFF. The DNA for the CDR3 is TGTGCCAGCAGTTTGGAGGGACCTAGCTCCTACAATGAGCAGTTCTTC.

This chain joins TRBV7-8 and TRBJ1-4, with a possible D match to TRBD1 (6 bases). V was pared by 5 bases and J by 7 bases, with 17 bases between. CDR1 is SGHVS and CDR2 is FQNEAQ in the germline V gene. This CDR3 comprises 15 residues. The CDR3 here is CASSPREGGVEKLFF. Here the CDR3 DNA reads TGTGCCAGCAGCCCCAGGGAAGGGGGAGTTGAAAAACTGTTTTTT.

The chain has TRBV5-4 and TRBJ2-6; D gene ambiguous. The V end was cut by 4 bases, the J end by 0 bases, with 11 bases between. CDR3 length: 16 amino acids. Per the germline V gene, CDR1 is SGHNT and CDR2 is YYREEE (reference sequence). The CDR3 nucleotides are TGTGCCAGCAGCCTGGAGCTCGGCTCTGGGGCCAACGTCCTGACTTTC. Protein product: CASSLELGSGANVLTF.

V and J are TRBV2 and TRBJ1-1, with D tentatively TRBD1 (5 bases). Germline CDR1 SNHLY, CDR2 FYNNEI. The V end was cut by 5 bases, the J end by 1 base, with 14 bases between. This CDR3 has 15 amino acids. The CDR3 region is CASSPRQGENTEAFF. DNA of the CDR3: TGTGCCAGCAGTCCGAGGCAGGGTGAGAACACTGAAGCTTTCTTT. Full variable domain (outside the CDR3, taken from reference TRBV2 and TRBJ1-1): EPEVTQTPSHQVTQMGQEVILRCVPISNHLYFYWYRQILGQKVEFLVSFYNNEISEKSEIFDDQFSVERPDGSNFTLKIRSTKLEDSAMYFCASSPRQGENTEAFFGQGTRLTVV.

The V call is TRBV5-5, the J call TRBJ2-5; D is uncertain. The CDR3 has 12 residues. V lost 2 bases to trimming and J lost 7 bases, with 9 bases between them. Germline assignment: CDR1 SGHKS and CDR2 YYEKEE (reference sequence). CDR3 residues: CASSFDMGTQYF. CDR3 sequence (DNA): TGTGCCAGCAGCTTCGACATGGGGACCCAGTACTTC. The entire variable domain, with the rest obtained from reference TRBV5-5 and TRBJ2-5, is as follows: DAGVTQSPTHLIKTRGQQVTLRCSPISGHKSVSWYQQVLGQGPQFIFQYYEKEERGRGNFPDRFSARQFPNYSSELNVNALLLGDSALYLCASSFDMGTQYFGPGTRLLVL.

The rearrangement links TRBV19 to TRBJ2-7, with 13 bases aligning to TRBD2. V shed 3 bases, J shed 2 bases, and the junction held 1 base outside the gene matches. Germline V gives CDR1 LNHDA, CDR2 SQIVND (reference sequence). This CDR3 region has 15 residues. The CDR3 region is CASSMGTSGTYEQYF. Written as DNA, the CDR3 is TGTGCCAGTAGTATGGGGACTAGCGGGACCTACGAGCAGTACTTC.

This chain links TRBV27 with TRBJ1-1, with D possibly TRBD1 on 6 matching bases. This CDR3 contains 14 residues. Germline V gene sequence: CDR1 MNHEY, CDR2 SMNVEV (reference sequence). V lost 7 bases, J lost 3 bases, and 15 bases lay in between. CDR3 coding DNA: TGTGCCAGCACTCATACAGGGTCGGACACTGAAGCTTTCTTT. Amino acid sequence: CASTHTGSDTEAFF.

V is TRBV10-2 and J is TRBJ1-5; 7 bases map to TRBD1. CDR1 and CDR2 (germline): WSHSY, SAAADI. The CDR3 is made up of 16 amino acids. Trimming took 2 bases from V and 0 from J; bases not matched to a gene: 4. In DNA form, the CDR3 reads TGCGCCAGCAGTGAGGCCGGGACAGTTAGCAATCAGCCCCAGCATTTT. It yields the protein CASSEAGTVSNQPQHF.

V gene TRBV13 combines with J gene TRBJ1-3, with D possibly TRBD1 on 6 matching bases. Trimming shortened V by 2 bases and J by 3 bases, and 11 bases separated the two germline ends. The CDR3 spans 15 residues. CDR1 and CDR2 (germline): PRHDT, FYEKMQ (reference sequence). CDR3 DNA: TGTGCCAGCAGCTTACAGGGGACGCGTGGAAACACCATATATTTT. It codes for CASSLQGTRGNTIYF.

V gene TRBV14 combines with J gene TRBJ1-1, with D tentatively TRBD1 (6 bases). The CDR3 is made up of 15 amino acids. In germline, CDR1 is SGHDN, CDR2 FVKESK. V was shortened by 2 bases and J by 0 bases, with 10 bases between the two germline ends. The DNA for the CDR3 is TGTGCCAGCAGCCAACCGACAGGAATGAACACTGAAGCTTTCTTT. Its translation is CASSQPTGMNTEAFF.

The chain joins TRBV7-9 to TRBJ1-3; tentatively, D is TRBD1 (5 bases). Germline loops: CDR1 SEHNR, CDR2 FQNEAQ (reference sequence). The CDR3 runs 15 residues. Trimming left V 4 bases short and J 2 bases short, with 12 bases between. The CDR3 nucleotides are TGTGCCAGCAGCTCCGGGAGGGGCGCTGGAAACACCATATATTTT. This sequence encodes CASSSGRGAGNTIYF.

The J gene is TRBJ1-5, the V gene TRBV4-2; no clear D. Trimming left V 0 bases short and J 4 bases short, with 10 bases between. This CDR3 has 15 residues. Per germline, CDR1 LGHNA and CDR2 YNFKEQ. CDR3 amino acids: CASSQDLAANQPQHF. In DNA form, the CDR3 reads TGTGCCAGCAGCCAAGATCTGGCGGCAAATCAGCCCCAGCATTTT.

This clone appeared once. The CDR3 spells CASSEWPTDTQYF. As DNA, the CDR3 is TGTGCCAGCAGTGAATGGCCCACAGATACGCAGTATTTT. The chain combines TRBV2 with TRBJ2-3; D is unresolved. Between the trimmed V and J ends, which lost 2 bases and 2 bases, there was a span of 5 bases. The CDR3 covers 13 residues. CDR1 is SNHLY and CDR2 is FYNNEI in the germline V gene.